This is a list of T cell receptor beta chains from one sample in a study of shared clonotypes between healthy human individuals. Sequencing used immunoSEQ multiplex PCR; TCRdb keeps in-frame clones, though not all of them. The table records some 470,000 clones, over 65% of them present only once. Sequencing was carried out using PBMCs. The receptors come from a woman aged 40 to 50 in good health. Some clones in this sample may be carry-over from other donors' samples. Both conserved end residues are part of each CDR3. The D gene is left open where the match is weak. Clone size is not always given. Where it is, it says once, few, many or a class for expanded clones.

v_gene	j_gene	abundance	d_gene	CDR3aa	CDR3nt
TRBV10-2	TRBJ2-7	-	-	CASSEGGMASSYEQYF	TGCGCCAGCAGTGAAGGTGGTATGGCGAGCTCCTACGAGCAGTACTTC
TRBV9	TRBJ2-2	-	-	CASSVGTSGKGDTGELFF	TGTGCCAGCAGCGTAGGGACCTCAGGGAAGGGGGACACCGGGGAGCTGTTTTTT
TRBV7-8	TRBJ2-1	few	-	CASGPQTGQFF	TGTGCCAGCGGGCCGCAGACGGGGCAGTTCTTC
TRBV7-2	TRBJ1-2	-	-	CASSLASGTGYGYTF	TGTGCCAGCAGCTTAGCGTCAGGGACGGGCTATGGCTACACCTTC
TRBV2	TRBJ2-6	many	TRBD2	CASSPWGGSGANVLTF	TGTGCCAGCAGTCCCTGGGGGGGCTCTGGGGCCAACGTCCTGACTTTC
TRBV7-2	TRBJ1-5	-	-	CASSPYGQNQPQHF	TGTGCCAGCAGCCCATACGGACAAAATCAGCCCCAGCATTTT
TRBV5-1	TRBJ2-1	once	TRBD2	CASSSEAGGINEQFF	TGCGCCAGCAGCTCAGAAGCGGGAGGTATCAATGAGCAGTTCTTC
TRBV18	TRBJ2-5	-	TRBD2	CASSPAASGKSGTQYF	TGTGCCAGCTCGCCCGCGGCTAGCGGGAAGAGCGGGACCCAGTACTTC
TRBV6-5	TRBJ2-7	-	TRBD1	CSSSPRTGLYEQYF	TGTTCCAGCAGTCCCCGGACAGGCCTCTACGAGCAGTACTTC
TRBV15	TRBJ1-1	many	-	CAAAKGGTEAFF	TGTGCCGCCGCAAAGGGAGGGACTGAAGCTTTCTTT
TRBV6-5	TRBJ2-7	-	TRBD2	CATLNGRPCEQYF	TGTGCCACCCTTAACGGGAGGCCATGCGAGCAGTACTTC
TRBV28	TRBJ1-4	-	-	CASRETANEKLFF	TGTGCCAGCAGAGAAACGGCTAATGAAAAACTGTTTTTT
TRBV11-2	TRBJ2-5	many	-	CASSLGSRETQYF	TGTGCCAGCAGCTTAGGGTCGCGAGAGACCCAGTACTTC
TRBV5-4	TRBJ2-5	-	TRBD2	CASSLVGGETQYF	TGTGCCAGCAGCTTGGTGGGGGGGGAGACCCAGTACTTC
TRBV19	TRBJ2-2	-	TRBD1	CASSIDQGARTGELFF	TGTGCCAGTAGTATAGATCAGGGGGCGCGTACCGGGGAGCTGTTTTTT
TRBV4-1	TRBJ2-5	-	-	CASSLLAIQETQYF	TGCGCCAGCAGCCTCCTAGCGATCCAAGAGACCCAGTACTTC
TRBV19	TRBJ1-5	-	TRBD1	CASNGGQYIHQPQHF	TGTGCCAGTAATGGGGGACAGTACATCCATCAGCCCCAGCATTTT
TRBV6-6	TRBJ2-6	-	-	CASSYGERAGANVLTF	TGTGCCAGCAGTTACGGTGAGCGGGCCGGGGCCAACGTCCTGACTTTC
TRBV27	TRBJ2-5	-	TRBD1	CASSLRTGVETQYF	TGTGCCAGCAGTTTGAGGACAGGTGTAGAGACCCAGTACTTC
TRBV11-2	TRBJ2-7	-	-	CASSLDRQDSSQYF	TGTGCCAGCAGCTTAGACCGACAAGACAGTTCGCAGTACTTC
TRBV5-6	TRBJ2-2	-	-	CASSTSGNTGELFF	TGTGCCAGCAGCACATCGGGGAACACCGGGGAGCTGTTTTTT
TRBV7-9	TRBJ1-1	many	-	CASNGEGGEAFF	TGTGCCAGCAACGGGGAGGGTGGTGAAGCTTTCTTT
TRBV7-2	TRBJ1-2	-	-	CASSPGEPAAYGYTF	TGTGCCAGCAGCCCAGGGGAGCCGGCCGCCTATGGCTACACCTTC
TRBV30	TRBJ2-2	-	TRBD2	CAWSVRRLAGHPWTGELFF	TGTGCCTGGAGTGTACGCAGACTAGCGGGTCACCCGTGGACCGGGGAGCTGTTTTTT
TRBV5-1	TRBJ2-3	once	TRBD2	CASRRSPLAGDTDTQYF	TGCGCCAGCAGACGGTCCCCACTAGCGGGGGACACAGATACGCAGTATTTT
TRBV5-4	TRBJ2-2	few	TRBD2	CAGSPRGGRMVGELFF	TGTGCCGGCAGTCCACGAGGCGGGAGGATGGTCGGGGAGCTGTTTTTT
TRBV28	TRBJ1-5	few	-	CASSTQGQPQHF	TGTGCCAGCAGTACACAGGGTCAGCCCCAGCATTTT
TRBV28	TRBJ2-7	-	-	CASSPLLAPGGNYEQYF	TGTGCCAGCAGTCCCCTACTAGCGCCCGGGGGCAACTACGAGCAGTACTTC
TRBV7-3	TRBJ2-2	-	TRBD2	CASSLRAGVGTGELFF	TGTGCCAGCAGCTTAAGAGCGGGAGTTGGCACCGGGGAGCTGTTTTTT
TRBV7-3	TRBJ2-1	-	TRBD1	CASSPGTGGNNEQFF	TGTGCCAGCAGCCCCGGGACAGGGGGGAACAATGAGCAGTTCTTC
TRBV28	TRBJ2-2	-	-	CASTEGRWETGELFF	TGTGCCAGCACAGAGGGGAGGTGGGAAACCGGGGAGCTGTTTTTT
TRBV5-6	TRBJ1-4	-	TRBD1	CASSSTGGTAEKLFF	TGTGCCAGCAGCTCAACAGGGGGCACAGCTGAAAAACTGTTTTTT
TRBV4-2	TRBJ1-2	-	-	CASSQDRTIVYGYTF	TGTGCCAGCAGCCAAGATCGGACAATCGTTTATGGCTACACCTTC
TRBV28	TRBJ2-7	-	TRBD1	CASTDRDRNSYEQYF	TGTGCCAGCACCGACAGGGACAGGAACTCCTACGAGCAGTACTTC
TRBV28	TRBJ1-2	-	TRBD1	CASRGPAGGYGYTF	TGTGCCAGCAGGGGGCCCGCAGGGGGCTATGGCTACACCTTC
TRBV30	TRBJ1-3	-	-	CAWTRLRAGNTIYF	TGTGCCTGGACTCGCTTGAGAGCTGGAAACACCATATATTTT
TRBV4-3	TRBJ1-4	-	TRBD1	CASSQDVTGSRGSEKLFF	TGCGCCAGCAGCCAAGATGTGACAGGGAGCCGGGGTAGCGAAAAACTGTTTTTT
TRBV5-1	TRBJ2-7	-	-	CASSLTYYEQYF	TGCGCCAGCAGCTTGACATACTACGAGCAGTACTTC